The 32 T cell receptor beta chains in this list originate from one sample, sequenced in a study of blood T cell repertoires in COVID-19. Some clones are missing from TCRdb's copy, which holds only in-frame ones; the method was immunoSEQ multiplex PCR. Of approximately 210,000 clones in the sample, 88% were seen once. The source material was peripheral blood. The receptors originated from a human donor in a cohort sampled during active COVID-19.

CDR3 loop: CASSLVEGPGNTIYF. CDR3 DNA sequence: TGTGCCAGCAGCTTAGTCGAGGGCCCTGGAAACACCATATATTTT. V is TRBV7-2 and J is TRBJ1-3; D unclear. The V gene lost 1 base and the J gene lost 2 bases, with 9 bases spanning the gap. CDR3 length equals 15 residues. Per germline, CDR1 SGHTA and CDR2 FQGNSA.

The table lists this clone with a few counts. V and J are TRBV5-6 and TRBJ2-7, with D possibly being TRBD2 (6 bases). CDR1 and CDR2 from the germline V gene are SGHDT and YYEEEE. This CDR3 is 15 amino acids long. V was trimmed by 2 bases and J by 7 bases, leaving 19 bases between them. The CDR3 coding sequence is TGTGCCAGCAGCTTCGGTAGCGGACCCCAGGTAGAGCAGTACTTC. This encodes CASSFGSGPQVEQYF.

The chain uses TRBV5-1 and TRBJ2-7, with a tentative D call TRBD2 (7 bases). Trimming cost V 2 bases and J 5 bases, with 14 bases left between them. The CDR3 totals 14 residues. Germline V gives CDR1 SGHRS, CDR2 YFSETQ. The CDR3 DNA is TGCGCCAGCAGCTTTTTCGGGGGGCTGGACGAGCAGTACTTC. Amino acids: CASSFFGGLDEQYF.

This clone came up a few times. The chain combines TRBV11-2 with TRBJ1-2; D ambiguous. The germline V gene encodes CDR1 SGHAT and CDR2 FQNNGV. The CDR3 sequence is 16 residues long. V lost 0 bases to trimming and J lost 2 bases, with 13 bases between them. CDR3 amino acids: CASSLDLLGGNYGYTF. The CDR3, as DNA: TGTGCCAGCAGCTTAGATCTCCTGGGAGGGAACTATGGCTACACCTTC. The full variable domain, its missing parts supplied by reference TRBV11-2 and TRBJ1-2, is EAGVAQSPRYKIIEKRQSVAFWCNPISGHATLYWYQQILGQGPKLLIQFQNNGVVDDSQLPKDRFSAERLKGVDSTLKIQPAKLEDSAVYLCASSLDLLGGNYGYTFGSGTRLTVV.

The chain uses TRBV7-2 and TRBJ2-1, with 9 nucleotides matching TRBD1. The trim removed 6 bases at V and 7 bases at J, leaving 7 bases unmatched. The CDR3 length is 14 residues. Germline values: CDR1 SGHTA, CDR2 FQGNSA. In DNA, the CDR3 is TGTGCCAGCAGAGCGACACAGGGGGCGAATGAGCAGTTCTTC. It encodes CASRATQGANEQFF.

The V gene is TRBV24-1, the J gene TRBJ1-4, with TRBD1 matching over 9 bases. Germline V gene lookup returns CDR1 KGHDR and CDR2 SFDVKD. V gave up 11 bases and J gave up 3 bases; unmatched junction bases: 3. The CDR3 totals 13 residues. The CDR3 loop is CARTGVPNEKLFF. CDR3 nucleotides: TGTGCCAGGACAGGGGTCCCTAATGAAAAACTGTTTTTT.

This CDR3 is CASSLEAGHFYEQYF. CDR3 nucleotides: TGTGCCAGCAGCTTGGAAGCGGGACACTTTTACGAGCAGTACTTC. The rearrangement joins TRBV5-5 to TRBJ2-7; a weak D match, TRBD2 (7 bases). The CDR3 totals 15 residues. CDR1 and CDR2 (germline): SGHKS, YYEKEE (reference sequence). Trimming left V 0 bases short and J 4 bases short, with 14 bases between.

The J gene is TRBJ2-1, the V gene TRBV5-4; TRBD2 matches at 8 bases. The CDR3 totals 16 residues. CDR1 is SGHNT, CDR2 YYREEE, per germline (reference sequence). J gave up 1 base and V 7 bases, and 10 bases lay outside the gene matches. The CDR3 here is CASLPRGGVSYNEQFF. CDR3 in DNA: TGTGCCAGCCTTCCCCGGGGGGGGGTTTCCTACAATGAGCAGTTCTTC. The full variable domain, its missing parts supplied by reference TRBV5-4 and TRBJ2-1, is ETGVTQSPTHLIKTRGQQVTLRCSSQSGHNTVSWYQQALGQGPQFIFQYYREEENGRGNFPPRFSGLQFPNYSSELNVNALELDDSALYLCASLPRGGVSYNEQFFGPGTRLTVL.

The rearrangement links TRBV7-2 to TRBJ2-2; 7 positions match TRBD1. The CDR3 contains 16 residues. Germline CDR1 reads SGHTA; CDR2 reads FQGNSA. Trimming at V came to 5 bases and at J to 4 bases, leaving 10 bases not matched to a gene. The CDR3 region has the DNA TGTGCCAGCAGCCCAAGAGGGACAGCTATCACCGGGGAGCTGTTTTTT. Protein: CASSPRGTAITGELFF.

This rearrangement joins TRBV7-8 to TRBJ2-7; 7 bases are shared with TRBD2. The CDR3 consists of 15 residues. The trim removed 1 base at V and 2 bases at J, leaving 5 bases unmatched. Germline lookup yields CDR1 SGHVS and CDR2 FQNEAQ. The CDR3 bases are TGTGCCAGCAGCTTAGAAGCTAGCGGAACCTACGAGCAGTACTTC. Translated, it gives CASSLEASGTYEQYF.

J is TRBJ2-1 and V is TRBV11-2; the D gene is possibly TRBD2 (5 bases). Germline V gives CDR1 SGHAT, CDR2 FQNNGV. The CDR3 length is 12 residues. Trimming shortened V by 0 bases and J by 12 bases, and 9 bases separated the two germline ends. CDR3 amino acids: CASSLDGGPQFF. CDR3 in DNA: TGTGCCAGCAGCTTAGATGGAGGACCGCAGTTCTTC.

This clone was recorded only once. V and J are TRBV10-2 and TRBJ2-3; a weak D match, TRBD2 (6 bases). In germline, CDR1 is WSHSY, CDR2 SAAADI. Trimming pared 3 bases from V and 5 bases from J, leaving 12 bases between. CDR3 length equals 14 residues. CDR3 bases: TGCGCCAGCAGTGAATTACTAGCTGGAGATACGCAGTATTTT. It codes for CASSELLAGDTQYF.

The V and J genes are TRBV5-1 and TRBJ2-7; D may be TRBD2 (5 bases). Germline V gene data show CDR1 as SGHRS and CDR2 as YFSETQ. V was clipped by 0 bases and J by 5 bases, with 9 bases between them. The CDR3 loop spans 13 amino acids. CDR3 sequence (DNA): TGCGCCAGCAGCTTGGCCGGGGTCAACGAGCAGTACTTC. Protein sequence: CASSLAGVNEQYF.

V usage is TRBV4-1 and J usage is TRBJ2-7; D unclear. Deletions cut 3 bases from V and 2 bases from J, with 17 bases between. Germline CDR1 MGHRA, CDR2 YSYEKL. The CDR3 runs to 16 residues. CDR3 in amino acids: CASSQFPPSITYEQYF. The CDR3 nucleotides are TGCGCCAGCAGCCAGTTCCCTCCTTCTATCACCTACGAGCAGTACTTC.

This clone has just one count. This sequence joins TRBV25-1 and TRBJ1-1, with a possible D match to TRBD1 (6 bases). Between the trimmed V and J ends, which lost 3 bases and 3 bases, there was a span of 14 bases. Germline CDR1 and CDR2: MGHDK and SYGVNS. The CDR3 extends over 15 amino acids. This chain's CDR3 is CASSDRGGIYTEAFF. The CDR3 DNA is TGTGCCAGCAGTGATCGCGGGGGCATTTACACTGAAGCTTTCTTT.

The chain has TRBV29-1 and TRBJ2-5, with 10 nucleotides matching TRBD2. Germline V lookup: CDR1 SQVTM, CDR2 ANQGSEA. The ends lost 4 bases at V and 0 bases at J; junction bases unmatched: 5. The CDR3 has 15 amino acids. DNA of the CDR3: TGCAGCGTTGTACCTAGCGGGAGACACCAAGAGACCCAGTACTTC. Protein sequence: CSVVPSGRHQETQYF.

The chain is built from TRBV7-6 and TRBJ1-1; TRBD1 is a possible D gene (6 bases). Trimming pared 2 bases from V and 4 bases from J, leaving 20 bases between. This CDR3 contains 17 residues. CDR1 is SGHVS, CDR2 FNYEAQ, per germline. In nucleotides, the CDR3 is TGTGCCAGCAGCTTACGTGGAAGGGGGAATGCGGGCACTGAAGCTTTCTTT. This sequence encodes CASSLRGRGNAGTEAFF.

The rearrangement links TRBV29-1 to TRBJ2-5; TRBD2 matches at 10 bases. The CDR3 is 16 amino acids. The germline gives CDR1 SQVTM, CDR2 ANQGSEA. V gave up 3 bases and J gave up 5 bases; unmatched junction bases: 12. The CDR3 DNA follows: TGCAGCGTTGACCTTCCCAGCGGGGGGGCCTGGGAGACCCAGTACTTC. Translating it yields CSVDLPSGGAWETQYF.

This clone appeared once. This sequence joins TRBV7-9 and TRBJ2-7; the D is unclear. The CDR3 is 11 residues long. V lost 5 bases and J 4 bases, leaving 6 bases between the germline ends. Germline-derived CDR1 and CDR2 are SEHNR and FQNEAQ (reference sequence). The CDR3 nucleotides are TGTGCCAGCAGCCCTCAGTACGAGCAGTACTTC. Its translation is CASSPQYEQYF.

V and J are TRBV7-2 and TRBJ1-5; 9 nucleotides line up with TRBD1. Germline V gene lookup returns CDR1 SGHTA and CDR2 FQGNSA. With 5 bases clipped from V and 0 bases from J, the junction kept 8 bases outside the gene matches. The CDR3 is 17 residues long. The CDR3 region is CASSPRDRENSNQPQHF. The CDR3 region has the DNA TGTGCCAGCAGCCCACGGGACAGGGAAAATAGCAATCAGCCCCAGCATTTT.

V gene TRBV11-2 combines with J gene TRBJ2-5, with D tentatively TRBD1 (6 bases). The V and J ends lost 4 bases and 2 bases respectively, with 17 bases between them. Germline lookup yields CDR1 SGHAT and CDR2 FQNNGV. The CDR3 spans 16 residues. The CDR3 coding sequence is TGTGCCAGCAGCTACAATCTGGACAGCTTGCAAGAGACCCAGTACTTC. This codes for CASSYNLDSLQETQYF.

This CDR3 reads CASSLAGGLEQYF. The CDR3 DNA reads TGTGCCAGCAGCTTAGCGGGGGGGCTCGAGCAGTACTTC. The chain carries TRBV7-2 and TRBJ2-7, with a weak D call TRBD2 (7 bases). This CDR3 spans 13 amino acids. The germline V gene encodes CDR1 SGHTA and CDR2 FQGNSA. The germline V and J ends were trimmed by 0 bases and 6 bases, with 9 bases remaining between them.

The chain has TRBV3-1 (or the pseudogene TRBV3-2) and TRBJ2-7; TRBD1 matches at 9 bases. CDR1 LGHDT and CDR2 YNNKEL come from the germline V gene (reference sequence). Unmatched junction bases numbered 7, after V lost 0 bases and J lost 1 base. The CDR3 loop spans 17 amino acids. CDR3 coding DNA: TGTGCCAGCAGCCAAGATCGAGGGACAGGGCTATCCTACGAGCAGTACTTC. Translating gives CASSQDRGTGLSYEQYF.

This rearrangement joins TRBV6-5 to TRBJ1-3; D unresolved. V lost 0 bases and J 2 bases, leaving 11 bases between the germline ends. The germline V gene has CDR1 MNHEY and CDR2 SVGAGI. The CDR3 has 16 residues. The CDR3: CASSYSYNPTGNTIYF. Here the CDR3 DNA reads TGTGCCAGCAGTTACTCTTACAATCCGACTGGAAACACCATATATTTT.

CDR3 in DNA: TGTGCCAGCAGCCCTGAGGTAGTCTCGGGGGCCAAAAACATTCAGTACTTC. As protein: CASSPEVVSGAKNIQYF. The rearrangement uses TRBV3-1 (or the pseudogene TRBV3-2) and TRBJ2-4; TRBD2 might be the D (5 bases). The CDR3 spans 17 residues. The germline gives CDR1 LGHDT, CDR2 YNNKEL (reference sequence). V lost 4 bases and J 1 base, leaving 17 bases between the germline ends.

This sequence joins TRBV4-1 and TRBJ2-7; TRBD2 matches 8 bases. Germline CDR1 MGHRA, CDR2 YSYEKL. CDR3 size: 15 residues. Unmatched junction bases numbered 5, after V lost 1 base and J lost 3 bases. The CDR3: CASSQGRLAGYEQYF. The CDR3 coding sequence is TGCGCCAGCAGCCAAGGGCGGCTAGCGGGCTACGAGCAGTACTTC.

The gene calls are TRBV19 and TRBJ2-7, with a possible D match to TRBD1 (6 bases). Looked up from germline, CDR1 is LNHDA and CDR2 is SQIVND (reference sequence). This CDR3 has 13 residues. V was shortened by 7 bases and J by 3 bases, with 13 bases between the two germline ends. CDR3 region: CASKRQGSYEQYF. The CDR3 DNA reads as TGTGCCAGTAAAAGGCAGGGGAGCTACGAGCAGTACTTC.

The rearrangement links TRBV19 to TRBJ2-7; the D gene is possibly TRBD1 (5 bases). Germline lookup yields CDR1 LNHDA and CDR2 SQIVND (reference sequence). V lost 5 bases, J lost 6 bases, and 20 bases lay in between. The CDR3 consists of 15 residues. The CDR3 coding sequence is TGTGCCAGTAGTCTCGAATTAAGGGGCGCATCCGAGCAGTACTTC. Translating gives CASSLELRGASEQYF.

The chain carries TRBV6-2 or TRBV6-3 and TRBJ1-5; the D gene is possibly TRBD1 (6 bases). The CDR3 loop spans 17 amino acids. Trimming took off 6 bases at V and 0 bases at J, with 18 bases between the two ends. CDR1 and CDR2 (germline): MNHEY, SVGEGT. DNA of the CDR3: TGTGCCAGCAGCCGAGACCGGGACAAAAATAGCAATCAGCCCCAGCATTTT. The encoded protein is CASSRDRDKNSNQPQHF.

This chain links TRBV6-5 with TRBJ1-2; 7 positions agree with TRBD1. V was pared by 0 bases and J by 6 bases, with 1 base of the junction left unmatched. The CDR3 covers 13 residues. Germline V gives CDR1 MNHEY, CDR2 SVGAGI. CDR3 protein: CASSYSQGDGYTF. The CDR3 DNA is TGTGCCAGCAGTTACTCGCAGGGGGATGGCTACACCTTC.

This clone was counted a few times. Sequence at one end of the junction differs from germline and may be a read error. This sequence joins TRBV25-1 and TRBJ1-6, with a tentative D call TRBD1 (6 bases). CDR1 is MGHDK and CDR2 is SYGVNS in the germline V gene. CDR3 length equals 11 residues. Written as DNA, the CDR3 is TGTGCCAGCAGTGAACGAGGACAGTTTCTTTTT. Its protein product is CASSERGQFLF.

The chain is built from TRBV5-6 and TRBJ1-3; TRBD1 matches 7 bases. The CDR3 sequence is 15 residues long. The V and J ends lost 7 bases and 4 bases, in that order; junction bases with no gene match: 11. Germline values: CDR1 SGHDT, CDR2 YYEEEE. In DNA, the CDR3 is TGTGCCAGCGGCAAAGAGGGGGCTGGCGGAAACACCATATATTTT. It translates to CASGKEGAGGNTIYF.